This T cell receptor (beta chain) came from a study of cytomegalovirus exposure and HLA in healthy donors. The assay was immunoSEQ multiplex PCR, and TCRdb's table has in-frame clones only and misses some. The sample lists over 45,000 clones; more than 85% were seen once. To note about this clone: What it binds is unknown.

Study-level results: The study flagged some 170 TCR beta chains as cytomegalovirus-associated.

There are 15 residues in the CDR3. The V gene lost 3 bases and the J gene lost 4 bases, with 12 bases spanning the gap. CDR1 and CDR2 from the germline V gene are SGHAT and FQNNGV. Sequences were obtained from PBMCs. This sequence originates from a woman under 30 in good health and CMV-seronegative. V and J are TRBV11-2 and TRBJ2-2; no reliable D call. Written as DNA, the CDR3 is TGTGCCAGCAGCTTCGTGAACTCCGGCACCGGGGAGCTGTTTTTT. Amino acids: CASSFVNSGTGELFF.